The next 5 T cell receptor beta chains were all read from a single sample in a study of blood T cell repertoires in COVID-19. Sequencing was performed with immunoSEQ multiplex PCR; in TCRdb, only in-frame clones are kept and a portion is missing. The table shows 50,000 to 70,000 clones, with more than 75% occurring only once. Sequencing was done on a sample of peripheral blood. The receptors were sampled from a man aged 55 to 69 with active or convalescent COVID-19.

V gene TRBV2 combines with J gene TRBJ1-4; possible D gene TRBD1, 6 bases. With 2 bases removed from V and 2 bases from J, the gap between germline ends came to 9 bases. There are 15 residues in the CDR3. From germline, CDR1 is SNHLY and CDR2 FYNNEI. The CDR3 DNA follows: TGTGCCAGCAGTGAACAGGGGCAGACTAATGAAAAACTGTTTTTT. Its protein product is CASSEQGQTNEKLFF.

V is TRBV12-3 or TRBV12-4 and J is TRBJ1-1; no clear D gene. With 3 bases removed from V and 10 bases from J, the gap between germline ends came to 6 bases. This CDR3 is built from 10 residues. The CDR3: CASSLAVAFF. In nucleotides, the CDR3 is TGTGCCAGCAGTTTGGCCGTAGCTTTCTTT.

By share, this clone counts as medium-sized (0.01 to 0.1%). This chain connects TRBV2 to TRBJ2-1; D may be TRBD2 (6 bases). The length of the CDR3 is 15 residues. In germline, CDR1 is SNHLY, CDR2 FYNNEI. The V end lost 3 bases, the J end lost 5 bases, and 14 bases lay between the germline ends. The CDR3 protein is CASSDRAGINNEQFF. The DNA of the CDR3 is TGTGCCAGCAGTGATAGAGCGGGTATTAACAATGAGCAGTTCTTC.

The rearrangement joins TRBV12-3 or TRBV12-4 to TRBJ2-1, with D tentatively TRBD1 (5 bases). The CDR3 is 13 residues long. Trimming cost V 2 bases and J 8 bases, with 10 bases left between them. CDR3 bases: TGTGCCAGCAGTTTAAAGGGGCGCGATGAGCAGTTCTTC. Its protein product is CASSLKGRDEQFF.

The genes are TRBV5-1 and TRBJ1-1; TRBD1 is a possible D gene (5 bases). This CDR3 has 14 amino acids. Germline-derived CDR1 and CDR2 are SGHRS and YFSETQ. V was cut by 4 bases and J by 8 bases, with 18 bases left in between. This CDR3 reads CASSPPGAQGEAFF. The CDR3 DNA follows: TGCGCCAGCAGCCCGCCTGGGGCCCAAGGGGAAGCTTTCTTT.